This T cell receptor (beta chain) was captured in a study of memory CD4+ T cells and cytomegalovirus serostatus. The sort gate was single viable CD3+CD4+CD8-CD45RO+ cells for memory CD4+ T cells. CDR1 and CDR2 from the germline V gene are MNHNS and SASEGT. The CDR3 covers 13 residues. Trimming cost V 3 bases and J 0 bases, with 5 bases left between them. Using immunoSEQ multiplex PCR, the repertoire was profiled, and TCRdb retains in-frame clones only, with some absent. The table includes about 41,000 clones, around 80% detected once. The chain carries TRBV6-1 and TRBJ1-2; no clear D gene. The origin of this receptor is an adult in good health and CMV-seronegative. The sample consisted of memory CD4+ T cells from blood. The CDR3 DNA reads TGTGCCAGCAGTGAGAGGACTAACTATGGCTACACCTTC. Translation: CASSERTNYGYTF.